This entry features one TCR beta chain sequence. Its target is unknown. This specimen belongs to a study of T cell responses to AZD1222 COVID-19 vaccine. The study's findings and limits: Spike-spanning, vaccine-associated CD4 TCRs were dominant at 160-218 and 743-854. After the peak T cell response, and only then, were repertoires sampled. The study identified only six AZD1222 recipients as seropositive at baseline. Most donors were white British and more were female, and clonal diversity was possibly underestimated.

The data were produced by immunoSEQ multiplex PCR, yet TCRdb's version contains in-frame clones alone and is incomplete. This sample yields 100,000 to 140,000 clones, of which 75% to 95% are seen a single time; about 6.8% belongs to the top ten. Germline V gene sequence: CDR1 SGHDN, CDR2 FVKESK. The CDR3 runs to 12 residues. V lost 0 bases, J lost 7 bases, and 3 bases lay in between. The sample consisted of peripheral blood, taken 28 days after the second AZD1222 dose. The V and J genes are TRBV14 and TRBJ1-4; D not certain. This sequence was found in an adult who received the AZD1222 COVID-19 vaccine. The CDR3 sequence: CASSQESEKLFF. The DNA of the CDR3 is TGTGCCAGCAGCCAAGAAAGTGAAAAACTGTTTTTT.